What follows describes a single TCR beta chain. Which antigen it targets is not known. This specimen comes from a study of monozygotic twins with inflammatory bowel disease (dated by TCRdb to about 2019). As for the study more broadly: The complete study included around 30 monozygotic twin pairs: 19 IBD-discordant Danish pairs and nine German pairs, of which four were IBD-concordant and five were IBD-discordant. The search for disease-associated traits relied mainly on comparing, within discordant pairs, IBD patients with their genetically identical healthy co-twins. Each individual had, on average, about 151 000 unique TCRalpha sequences and 181 000 unique TCRbeta sequences available for analysis.

Library preparation employed 5' RACE. The input for every TCR library was roughly 3,200 ng of total RNA. For each sample, cDNA synthesis with SMARTScribe reverse transcriptase was split into eight separate reactions. During cDNA synthesis, template switching was used to introduce unique molecular identifiers that contained a 6-nucleotide sample barcode. TCRalpha and TCRbeta cDNA was amplified by two nested PCRs of 16 and 9 cycles, with bead purification after each PCR. Before amplification, the cDNA was both treated with uracil DNA-glycosylase and purified with the QIAquick PCR purification kit. The second PCR added Illumina TruSeq-compatible adapters along with sample-specific barcodes. TapeStation and Qubit were used to check library quality and concentration, and 5 ng of each library went into the pool. Sequencing of the pooled libraries was done on an Illumina HiSeq2500 single-index Rapid Run using custom sequencing primers and 2 x 100 bp reads. In the authors' own workflow: MiGEC version 1.2.6 was used for UMI-based consensus assembly to correct PCR and sequencing errors. V(D)J alignment, clonotype assembly and CDR3 extraction were performed with MiXCR version 2.1.1. To normalise gene usage, clonotype sharing and MAIT/NKT TCR abundance, the top 1000, 10 000 and 20 000 clonotypes in each sample were analysed. After downsampling to 27 000 UMIs, diversity was calculated as the inverse Simpson index using the vegan R package. Paired Mann-Whitney U tests were applied to discordant twin pairs, and Benjamini-Hochberg correction was used for multiple testing. Following reprocessing of the reads by TCRdb, the data hold one row per CDR3 protein sequence and no DNA is available. TCRdb's processing, not the authors' own work, is the source of the V and J calls. This sample's table contains 330,000 or so distinct CDR3 sequences. The ten largest account for roughly 2% of the sample.

From each donor, an approximately 2.5 ml peripheral blood sample was collected into PAXgene tubes and stored at -80 degrees C. Without any T cell sorting, total RNA was extracted from whole blood using the PAXgene blood miRNA kit on an automated QIAcube. Peripheral blood from monozygotic twin pairs concordant or discordant for inflammatory bowel disease was subjected to deep TCRalpha and TCRbeta repertoire profiling with unique molecular barcoding. Smoking habits were recorded for all twin pairs, and individuals were classified as current, former or never smokers. General conclusions and limits of the study: Different T cell subtypes could not be distinguished in the analysis. No difference in repertoire similarity was observed between concordant and discordant twins, possibly owing to limited statistical power. TCRbeta repertoire diversity, by inverse Simpson index, was decreased in IBD patients compared with their healthy co-twins. The results gave no support for a single strong signal or clonotype linked to IBD. Compared with healthy twins, IBD patients shared fewer clonotypes with other individuals, and the difference was most pronounced in patients with signs of disease activity. Background noise and inter-individual variability may have been introduced into the repertoires by the differing immunosuppressive treatments among patients.

Sequenced material: blood. This TCR was sampled from a human donor with ulcerative colitis or Crohn's disease, or a healthy co-twin of an affected twin (not recorded which).

The CDR3 protein is CASSLGIPQTQYF. The chain uses TRBV28 and TRBJ2-5. As encoded in the germline V gene, CDR1 is MDHEN while CDR2 is SYDVKM. The CDR3, from cysteine to phenylalanine, totals 13 residues. A DNA sequence was not provided.